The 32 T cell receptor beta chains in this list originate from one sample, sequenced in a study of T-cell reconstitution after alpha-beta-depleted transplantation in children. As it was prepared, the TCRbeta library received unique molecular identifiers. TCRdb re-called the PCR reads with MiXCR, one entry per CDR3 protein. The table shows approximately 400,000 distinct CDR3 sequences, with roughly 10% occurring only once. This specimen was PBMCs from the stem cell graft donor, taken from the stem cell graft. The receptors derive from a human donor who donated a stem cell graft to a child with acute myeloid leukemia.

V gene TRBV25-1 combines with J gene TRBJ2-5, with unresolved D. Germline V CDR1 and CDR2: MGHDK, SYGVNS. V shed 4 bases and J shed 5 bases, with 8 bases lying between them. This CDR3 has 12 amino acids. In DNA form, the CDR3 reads TGTGCCAGCAGTGCGGCCGGGGAGACCCAGTACTTC. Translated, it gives CASSAAGETQYF.

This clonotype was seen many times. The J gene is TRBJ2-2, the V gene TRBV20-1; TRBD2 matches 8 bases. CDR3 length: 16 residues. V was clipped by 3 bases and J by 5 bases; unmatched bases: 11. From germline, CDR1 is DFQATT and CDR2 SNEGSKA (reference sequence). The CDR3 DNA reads TGCAGTGCTAGTCTGCGGCTAGCGGGTGGGACCGGGGAGCTGTTTTTT. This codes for CSASLRLAGGTGELFF.

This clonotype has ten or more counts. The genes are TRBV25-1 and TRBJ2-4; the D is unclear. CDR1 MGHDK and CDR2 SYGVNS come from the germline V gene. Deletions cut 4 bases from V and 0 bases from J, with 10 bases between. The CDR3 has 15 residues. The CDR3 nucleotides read TGTGCCAGCAGTGGGTATGGGAAAGCCAAAAACATTCAGTACTTC. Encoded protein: CASSGYGKAKNIQYF.

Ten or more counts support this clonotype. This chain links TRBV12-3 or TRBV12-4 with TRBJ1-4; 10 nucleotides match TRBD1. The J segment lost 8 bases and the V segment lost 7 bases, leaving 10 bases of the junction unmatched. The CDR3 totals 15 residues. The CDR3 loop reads CASTDTTGGEEKLFF. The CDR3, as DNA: TGTGCCAGCACCGATACGACAGGGGGCGAAGAAAAACTGTTTTTT.

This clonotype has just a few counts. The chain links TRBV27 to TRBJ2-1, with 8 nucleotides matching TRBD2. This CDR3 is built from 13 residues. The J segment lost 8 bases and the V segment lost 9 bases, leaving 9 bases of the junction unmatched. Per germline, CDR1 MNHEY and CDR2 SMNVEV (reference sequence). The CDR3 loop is CASTGTSIDEQFF. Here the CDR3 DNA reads TGTGCCAGTACCGGGACTAGTATAGATGAGCAGTTCTTC.

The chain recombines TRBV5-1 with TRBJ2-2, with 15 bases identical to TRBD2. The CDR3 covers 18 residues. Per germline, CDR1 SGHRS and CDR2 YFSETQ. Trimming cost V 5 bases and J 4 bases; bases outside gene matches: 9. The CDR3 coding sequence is TGCGCCAGCAGTATTCCCGGGACTAGCGGGAGGCCCACCGGGGAGCTGTTTTTT. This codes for CASSIPGTSGRPTGELFF.

The CDR3 DNA is TGTGCCAGCAGTGAGGCGCGGGGGGAACAAGAGACCCAGTACTTC. As protein: CASSEARGEQETQYF. The rearrangement joins TRBV2 to TRBJ2-5, with TRBD2 identical over 8 bases. Germline lookup yields CDR1 SNHLY and CDR2 FYNNEI. V was clipped by 3 bases and J by 2 bases; unmatched bases: 5. This CDR3 is 15 amino acids long.

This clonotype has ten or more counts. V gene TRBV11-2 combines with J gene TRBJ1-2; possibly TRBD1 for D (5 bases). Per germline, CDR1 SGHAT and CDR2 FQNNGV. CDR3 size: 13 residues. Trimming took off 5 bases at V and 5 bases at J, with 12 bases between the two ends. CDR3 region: CASSPGWGYGYTF. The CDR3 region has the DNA TGTGCCAGCAGCCCCGGTTGGGGGTATGGCTACACCTTC.

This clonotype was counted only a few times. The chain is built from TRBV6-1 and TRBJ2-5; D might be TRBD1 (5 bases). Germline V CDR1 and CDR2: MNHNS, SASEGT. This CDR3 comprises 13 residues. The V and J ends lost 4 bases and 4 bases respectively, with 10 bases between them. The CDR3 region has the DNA TGTGCCAGCAGTGCGACAGCTAGAGAGACCCAGTACTTC. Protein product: CASSATARETQYF.

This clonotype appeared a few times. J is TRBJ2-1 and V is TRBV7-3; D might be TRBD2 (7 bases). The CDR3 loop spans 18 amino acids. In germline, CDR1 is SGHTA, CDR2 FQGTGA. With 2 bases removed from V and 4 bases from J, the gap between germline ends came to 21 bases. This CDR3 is CASSLLSGEGGVYNEQFF. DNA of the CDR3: TGTGCCAGCAGCTTATTATCAGGGGAGGGGGGGGTTTACAATGAGCAGTTCTTC.

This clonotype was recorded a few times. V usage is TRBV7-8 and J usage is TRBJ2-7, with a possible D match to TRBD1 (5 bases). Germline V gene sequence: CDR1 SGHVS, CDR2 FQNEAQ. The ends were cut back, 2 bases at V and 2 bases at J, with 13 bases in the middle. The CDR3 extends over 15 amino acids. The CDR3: CASSLSGVTAYEQYV. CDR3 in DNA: TGTGCCAGCAGCTTAAGTGGGGTGACAGCCTACGAGCAGTACGTC.

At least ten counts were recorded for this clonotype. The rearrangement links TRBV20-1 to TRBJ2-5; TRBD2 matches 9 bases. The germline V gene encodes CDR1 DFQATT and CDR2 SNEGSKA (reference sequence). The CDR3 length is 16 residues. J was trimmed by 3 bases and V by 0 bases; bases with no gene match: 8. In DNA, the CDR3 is TGCAGTGCTAGAGATCTAAGCGGGGGGCACAAAGAGACCCAGTACTTC. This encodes CSARDLSGGHKETQYF.

The CDR3 coding sequence is TGCGCCAGCAGCCAAGATCCGGCAGGCTCTGGGGCCAACGTCCTGACTTTC. Protein sequence: CASSQDPAGSGANVLTF. The chain is built from TRBV4-3 and TRBJ2-6, with unresolved D. With 0 bases removed from V and 0 bases from J, the gap between germline ends came to 9 bases. CDR1 is LGHNA and CDR2 is YSLEER in the germline V gene. The CDR3 is 17 amino acids.

CDR3 loop: CSAAGTPGNEQFF. The CDR3, as DNA: TGCAGTGCCGCCGGGACCCCGGGCAATGAGCAGTTCTTC. The rearrangement joins TRBV20-1 to TRBJ2-1; D tentatively reads TRBD1 or TRBD2 (5 bases each). The CDR3 is 13 residues long. CDR1 and CDR2 (germline): DFQATT, SNEGSKA (reference sequence). With 6 bases removed from V and 6 bases from J, the gap between germline ends came to 15 bases.

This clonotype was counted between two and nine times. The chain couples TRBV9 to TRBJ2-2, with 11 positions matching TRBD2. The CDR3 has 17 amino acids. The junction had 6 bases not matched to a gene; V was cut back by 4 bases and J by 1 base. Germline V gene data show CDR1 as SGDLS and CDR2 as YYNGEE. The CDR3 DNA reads TGTGCCAGCAGCTCCCCGGGACTAGCGGAGAACACCGGGGAGCTGTTTTTT. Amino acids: CASSSPGLAENTGELFF.

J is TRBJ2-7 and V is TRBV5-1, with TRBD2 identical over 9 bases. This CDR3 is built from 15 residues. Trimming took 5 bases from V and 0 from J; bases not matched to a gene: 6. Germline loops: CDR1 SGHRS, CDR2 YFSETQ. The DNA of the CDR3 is TGCGCCAGCAGACCCGGGACTAGCTACTCCTACGAGCAGTACTTC. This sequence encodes CASRPGTSYSYEQYF.

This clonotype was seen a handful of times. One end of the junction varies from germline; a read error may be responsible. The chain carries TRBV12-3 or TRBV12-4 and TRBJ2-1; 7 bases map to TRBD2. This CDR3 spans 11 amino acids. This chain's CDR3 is CASSFLTSLSF. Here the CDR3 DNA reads TGTGCCAGCAGTTTCTTGACTAGCCTGAGCTTC.

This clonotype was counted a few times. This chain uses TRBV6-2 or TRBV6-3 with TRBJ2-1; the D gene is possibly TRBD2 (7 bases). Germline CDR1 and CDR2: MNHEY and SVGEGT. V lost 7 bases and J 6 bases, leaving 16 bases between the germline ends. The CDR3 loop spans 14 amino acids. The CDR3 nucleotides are TGTGCCAGCAAGGGGGGGGAGGGAACCAATGAGCAGTTCTTC. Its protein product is CASKGGEGTNEQFF.

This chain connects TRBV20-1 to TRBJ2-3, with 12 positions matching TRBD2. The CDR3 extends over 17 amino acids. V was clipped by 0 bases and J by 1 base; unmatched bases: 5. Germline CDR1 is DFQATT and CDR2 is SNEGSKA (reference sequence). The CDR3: CSARDHRLAGGTDTQYF. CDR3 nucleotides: TGCAGTGCTAGAGACCACCGACTAGCGGGGGGCACAGATACGCAGTATTTT.

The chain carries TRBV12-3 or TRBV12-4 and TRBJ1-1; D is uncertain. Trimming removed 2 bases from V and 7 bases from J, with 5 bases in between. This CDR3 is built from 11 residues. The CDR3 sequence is CASSLRGEAFF. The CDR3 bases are TGTGCCAGCAGTTTACGGGGTGAAGCTTTCTTT.

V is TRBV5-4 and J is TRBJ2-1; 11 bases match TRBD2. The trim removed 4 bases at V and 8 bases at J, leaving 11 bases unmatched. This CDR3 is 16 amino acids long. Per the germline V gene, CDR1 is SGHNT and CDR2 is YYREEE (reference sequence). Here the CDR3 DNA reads TGTGCCAGCAGCGCGGGACTAGCGGCTTCAAGGGATGAGCAGTTCTTC. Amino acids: CASSAGLAASRDEQFF. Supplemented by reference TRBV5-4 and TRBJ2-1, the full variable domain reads ETGVTQSPTHLIKTRGQQVTLRCSSQSGHNTVSWYQQALGQGPQFIFQYYREEENGRGNFPPRFSGLQFPNYSSELNVNALELDDSALYLCASSAGLAASRDEQFFGPGTRLTVL.

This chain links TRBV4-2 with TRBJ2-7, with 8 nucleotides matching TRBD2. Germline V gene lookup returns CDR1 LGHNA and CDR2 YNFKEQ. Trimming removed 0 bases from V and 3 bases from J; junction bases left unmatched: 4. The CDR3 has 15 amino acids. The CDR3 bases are TGTGCCAGCAGCCAAGATCAGCGGGAGCACTACGAGCAGTACTTC. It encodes CASSQDQREHYEQYF.

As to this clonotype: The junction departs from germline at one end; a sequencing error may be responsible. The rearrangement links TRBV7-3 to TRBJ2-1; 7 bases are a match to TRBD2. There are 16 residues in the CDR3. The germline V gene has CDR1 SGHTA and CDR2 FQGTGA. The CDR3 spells CGSSPRGSRPYNEQFF. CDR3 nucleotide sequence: TGTGGCAGCAGCCCGCGGGGGAGCAGGCCCTACAATGAGCAGTTCTTC.

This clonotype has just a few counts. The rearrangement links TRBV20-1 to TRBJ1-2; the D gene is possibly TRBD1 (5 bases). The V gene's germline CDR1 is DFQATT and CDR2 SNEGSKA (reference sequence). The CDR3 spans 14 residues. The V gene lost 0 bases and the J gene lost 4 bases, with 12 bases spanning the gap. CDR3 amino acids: CSARETNRLYGYTF. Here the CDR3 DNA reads TGCAGTGCTAGAGAAACGAACAGGCTCTATGGCTACACCTTC.

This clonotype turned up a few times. The CDR3 DNA reads as TGTGCCACCAGTGGCGTCACGGGCAATGAGCAGTTCTTC. It codes for CATSGVTGNEQFF. This chain links TRBV24-1 with TRBJ2-1; D is undetermined. Germline CDR1 KGHDR, CDR2 SFDVKD. Trimming shortened V by 5 bases and J by 6 bases, and 10 bases separated the two germline ends. This CDR3 is built from 13 residues.

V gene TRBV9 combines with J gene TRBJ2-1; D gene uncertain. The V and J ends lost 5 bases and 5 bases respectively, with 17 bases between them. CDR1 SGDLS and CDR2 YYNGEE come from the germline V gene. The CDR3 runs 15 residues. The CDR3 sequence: CASSYLVRGNNEQFF. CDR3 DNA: TGTGCCAGCAGTTACCTTGTTCGTGGAAACAATGAGCAGTTCTTC.

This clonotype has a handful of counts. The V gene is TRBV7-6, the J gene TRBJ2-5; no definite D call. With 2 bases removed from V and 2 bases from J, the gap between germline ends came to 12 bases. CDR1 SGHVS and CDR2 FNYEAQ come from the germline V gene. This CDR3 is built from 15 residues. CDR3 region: CASSLRWLMQETQYF. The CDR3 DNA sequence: TGTGCCAGCAGCTTACGGTGGTTGATGCAAGAGACCCAGTACTTC.

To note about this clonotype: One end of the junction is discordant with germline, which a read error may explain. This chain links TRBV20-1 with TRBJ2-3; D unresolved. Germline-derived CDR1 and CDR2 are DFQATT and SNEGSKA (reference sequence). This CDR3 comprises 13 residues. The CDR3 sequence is CIASMPGTDTQYF. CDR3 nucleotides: TGCATTGCTAGTATGCCCGGTACAGATACGCAGTATTTT.

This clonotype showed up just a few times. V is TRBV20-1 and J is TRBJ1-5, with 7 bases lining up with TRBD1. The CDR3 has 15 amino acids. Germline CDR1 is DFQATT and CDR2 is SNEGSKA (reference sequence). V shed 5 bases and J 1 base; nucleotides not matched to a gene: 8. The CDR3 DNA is TGCAGTGCTCAAACAGGGGCTAAGAGCAATCAGCCCCAGCATTTT. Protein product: CSAQTGAKSNQPQHF.

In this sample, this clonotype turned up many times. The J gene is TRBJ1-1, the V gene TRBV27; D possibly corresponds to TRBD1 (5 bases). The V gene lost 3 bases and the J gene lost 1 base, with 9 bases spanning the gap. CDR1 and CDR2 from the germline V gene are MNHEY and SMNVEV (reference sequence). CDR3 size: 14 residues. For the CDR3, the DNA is TGTGCCAGCAGTTTCGGCGGGGCGAACACTGAAGCTTTCTTT. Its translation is CASSFGGANTEAFF.

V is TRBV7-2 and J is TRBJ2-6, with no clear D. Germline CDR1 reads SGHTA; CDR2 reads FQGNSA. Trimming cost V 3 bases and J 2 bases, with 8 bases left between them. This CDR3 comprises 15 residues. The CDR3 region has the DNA TGTGCCAGCAGCTTGCTTCGGCCTGGGGCCAACGTCCTGACTTTC. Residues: CASSLLRPGANVLTF.

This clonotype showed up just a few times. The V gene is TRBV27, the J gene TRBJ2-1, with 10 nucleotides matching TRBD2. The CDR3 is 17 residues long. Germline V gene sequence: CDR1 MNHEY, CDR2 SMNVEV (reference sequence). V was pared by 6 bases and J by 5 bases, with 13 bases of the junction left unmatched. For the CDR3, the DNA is TGTGCCAGCAGCCCCTGGAAAGCGGGAGGGCTTAACAATGAGCAGTTCTTC. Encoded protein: CASSPWKAGGLNNEQFF.